This T cell receptor (beta chain) derives from a study of Ad26.COV2.S vaccination and SARS-CoV-2 variants. Clones were sequenced by immunoSEQ multiplex PCR, and TCRdb holds only the in-frame ones, with some missing. The profile shows approximately 480,000 clones, around 85% of them singletons. Treatment meaning: around 19 received Ad26.COV2.S at low or high dose, single or two shots; roughly 5 received placebo; per-sample allocation not given. Day 63 following the first vaccine or placebo injection was when the samples were taken. The sequencing used peripheral blood, collected in a trial of Ad26.COV2.S vaccine versus placebo. The sequence was obtained from a person between 18 and 59 years old who received the Ad26.COV2.S COVID-19 vaccine or a placebo.

The CDR3 here is CASSFGGLETEAFF. In nucleotides, the CDR3 is TGTGCCAGCAGTTTCGGGGGGTTGGAAACTGAAGCTTTCTTT. The chain couples TRBV28 to TRBJ1-1; TRBD1 might be the D (5 bases). In germline, CDR1 is MDHEN, CDR2 SYDVKM. Between the trimmed V and J ends, which lost 3 bases and 5 bases, there was a span of 13 bases. The CDR3 loop spans 14 amino acids.